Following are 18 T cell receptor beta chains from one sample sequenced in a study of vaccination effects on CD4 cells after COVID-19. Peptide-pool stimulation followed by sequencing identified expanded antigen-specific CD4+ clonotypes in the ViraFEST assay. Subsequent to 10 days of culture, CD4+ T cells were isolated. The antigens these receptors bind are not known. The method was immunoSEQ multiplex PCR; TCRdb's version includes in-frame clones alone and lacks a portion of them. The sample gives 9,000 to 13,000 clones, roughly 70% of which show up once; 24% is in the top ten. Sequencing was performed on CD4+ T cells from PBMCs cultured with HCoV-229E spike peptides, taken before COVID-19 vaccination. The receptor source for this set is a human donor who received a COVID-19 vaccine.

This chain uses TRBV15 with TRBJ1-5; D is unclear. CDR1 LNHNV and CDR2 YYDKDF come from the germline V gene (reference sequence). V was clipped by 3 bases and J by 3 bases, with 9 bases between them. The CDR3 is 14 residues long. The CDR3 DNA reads TGTGCCACCAGCAGGCTCACAGCCAATCAGCCCCAGCATTTT. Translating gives CATSRLTANQPQHF.

The CDR3 DNA reads TGCAGCGTTGAAGGACTATCGAACTATGGCTACACCTTC. Amino acids: CSVEGLSNYGYTF. The gene calls are TRBV29-1 and TRBJ1-2; D not certain. This CDR3 region has 13 residues. Trimming took 1 base from V and 2 from J, leaving 8 bases between them. The germline gives CDR1 SQVTM, CDR2 ANQGSEA.

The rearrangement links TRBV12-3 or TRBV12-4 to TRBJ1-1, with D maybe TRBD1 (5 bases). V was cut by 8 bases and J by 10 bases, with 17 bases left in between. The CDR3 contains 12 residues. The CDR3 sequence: CASVGASGRAFF. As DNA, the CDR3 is TGTGCCAGCGTAGGGGCCTCCGGAAGAGCTTTCTTT.

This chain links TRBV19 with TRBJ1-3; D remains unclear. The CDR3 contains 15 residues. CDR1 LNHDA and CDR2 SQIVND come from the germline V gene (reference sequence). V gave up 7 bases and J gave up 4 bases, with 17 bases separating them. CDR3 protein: CASTPHAAQGNTIYF. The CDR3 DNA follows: TGTGCCAGTACCCCTCATGCCGCTCAGGGAAACACCATATATTTT.

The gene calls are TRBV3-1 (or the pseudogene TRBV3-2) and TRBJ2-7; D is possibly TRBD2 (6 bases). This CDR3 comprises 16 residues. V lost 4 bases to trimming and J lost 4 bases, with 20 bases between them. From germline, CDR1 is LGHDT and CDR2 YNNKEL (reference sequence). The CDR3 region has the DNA TGTGCCAGCAGCCGACGGGGGAGCACAGTCACTTACGAGCAGTACTTC. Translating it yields CASSRRGSTVTYEQYF.

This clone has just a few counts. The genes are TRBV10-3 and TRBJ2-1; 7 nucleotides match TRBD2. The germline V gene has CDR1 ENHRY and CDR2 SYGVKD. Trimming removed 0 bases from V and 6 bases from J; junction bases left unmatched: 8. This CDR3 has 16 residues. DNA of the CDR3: TGTGCCATCAGTGAGTCGACGGGGGGTGTATCCAATGAGCAGTTCTTC. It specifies CAISESTGGVSNEQFF.

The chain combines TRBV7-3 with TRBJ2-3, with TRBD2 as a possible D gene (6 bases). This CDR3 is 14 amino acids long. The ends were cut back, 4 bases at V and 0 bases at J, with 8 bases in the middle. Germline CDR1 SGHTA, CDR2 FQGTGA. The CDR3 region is CASSSSVSTDTQYF. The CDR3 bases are TGTGCCAGCAGCTCTAGCGTAAGCACAGATACGCAGTATTTT.

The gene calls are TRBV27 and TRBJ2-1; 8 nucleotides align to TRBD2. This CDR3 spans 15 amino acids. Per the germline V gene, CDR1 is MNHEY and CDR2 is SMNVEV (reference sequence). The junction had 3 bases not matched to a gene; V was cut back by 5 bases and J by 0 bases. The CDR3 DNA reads TGTGCCAGCAGTACCAGCGGGAGCTCCTACAATGAGCAGTTCTTC. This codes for CASSTSGSSYNEQFF.

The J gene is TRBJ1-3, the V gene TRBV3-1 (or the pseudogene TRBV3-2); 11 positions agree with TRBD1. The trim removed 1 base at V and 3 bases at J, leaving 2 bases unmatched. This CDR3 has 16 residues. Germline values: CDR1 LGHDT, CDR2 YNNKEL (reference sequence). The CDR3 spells CASSQAGTGGGNTIYF. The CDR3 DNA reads TGTGCCAGCAGCCAAGCGGGGACAGGGGGTGGAAACACCATATATTTT.

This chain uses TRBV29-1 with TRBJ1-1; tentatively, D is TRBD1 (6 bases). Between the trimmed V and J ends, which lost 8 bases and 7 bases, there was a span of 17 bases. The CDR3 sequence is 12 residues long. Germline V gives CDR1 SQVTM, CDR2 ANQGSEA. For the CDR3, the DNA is TGCAGCCTCGGTGGGGGGCGGGATGAAGCTTTCTTT. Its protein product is CSLGGGRDEAFF.

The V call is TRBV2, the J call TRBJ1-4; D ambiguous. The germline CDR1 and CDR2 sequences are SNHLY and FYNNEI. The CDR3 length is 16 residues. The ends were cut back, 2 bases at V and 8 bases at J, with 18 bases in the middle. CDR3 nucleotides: TGTGCCAGCAGTGAATCTGGCTTGTACTCAAGGGAAAAACTGTTTTTT. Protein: CASSESGLYSREKLFF.

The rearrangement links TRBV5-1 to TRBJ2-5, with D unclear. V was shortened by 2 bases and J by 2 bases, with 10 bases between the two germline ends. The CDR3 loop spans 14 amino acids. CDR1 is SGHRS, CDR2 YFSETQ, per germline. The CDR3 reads CASSFRTEQETQYF. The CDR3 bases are TGCGCCAGCAGCTTTCGGACGGAACAAGAGACCCAGTACTTC. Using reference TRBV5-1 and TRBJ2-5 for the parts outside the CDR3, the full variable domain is KAGVTQTPRYLIKTRGQQVTLSCSPISGHRSVSWYQQTPGQGLQFLFEYFSETQRNKGNFPGRFSGRQFSNSRSEMNVSTLELGDSALYLCASSFRTEQETQYFGPGTRLLVL.

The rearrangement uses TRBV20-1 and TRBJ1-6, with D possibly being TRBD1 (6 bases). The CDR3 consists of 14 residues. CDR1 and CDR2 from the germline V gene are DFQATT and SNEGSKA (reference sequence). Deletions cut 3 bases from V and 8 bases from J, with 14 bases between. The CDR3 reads CSASPWGRDSPLHF. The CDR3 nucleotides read TGCAGTGCTAGTCCTTGGGGGCGTGATTCACCCCTCCACTTT.

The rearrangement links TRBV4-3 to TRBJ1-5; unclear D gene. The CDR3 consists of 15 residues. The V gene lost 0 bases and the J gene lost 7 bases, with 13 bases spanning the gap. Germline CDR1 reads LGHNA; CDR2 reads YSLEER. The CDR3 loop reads CASSQDGQVGQPQHF. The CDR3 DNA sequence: TGCGCCAGCAGCCAAGATGGTCAGGTCGGGCAGCCCCAGCATTTT.

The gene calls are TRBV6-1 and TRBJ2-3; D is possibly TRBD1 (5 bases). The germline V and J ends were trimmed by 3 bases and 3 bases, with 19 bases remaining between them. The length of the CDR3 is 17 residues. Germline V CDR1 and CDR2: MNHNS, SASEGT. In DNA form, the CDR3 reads TGTGCCAGCAGTGATCGGCTCGGCAGGGTCGTAACAGATACGCAGTATTTT. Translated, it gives CASSDRLGRVVTDTQYF.

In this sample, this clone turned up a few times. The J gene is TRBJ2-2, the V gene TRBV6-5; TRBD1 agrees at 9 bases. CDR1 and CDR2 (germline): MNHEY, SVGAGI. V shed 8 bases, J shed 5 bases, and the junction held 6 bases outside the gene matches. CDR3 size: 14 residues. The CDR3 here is CASDRGKATGELFF. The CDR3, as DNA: TGTGCCAGCGACAGGGGGAAGGCAACCGGGGAGCTGTTTTTT.

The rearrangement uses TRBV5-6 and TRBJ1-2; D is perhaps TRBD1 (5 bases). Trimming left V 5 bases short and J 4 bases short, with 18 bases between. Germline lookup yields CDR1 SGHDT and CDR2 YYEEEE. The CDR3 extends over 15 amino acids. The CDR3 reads CASSLGGNRGYGYTF. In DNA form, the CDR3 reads TGTGCCAGCAGTCTTGGGGGGAATAGAGGCTATGGCTACACCTTC.

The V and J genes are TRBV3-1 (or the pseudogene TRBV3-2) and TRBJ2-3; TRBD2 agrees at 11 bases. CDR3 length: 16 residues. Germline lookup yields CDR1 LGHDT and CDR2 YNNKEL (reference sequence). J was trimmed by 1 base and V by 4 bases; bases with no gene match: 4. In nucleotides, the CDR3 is TGTGCCAGCAGCCGGTTACTAGCGGGGGGCACAGATACGCAGTATTTT. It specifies CASSRLLAGGTDTQYF.